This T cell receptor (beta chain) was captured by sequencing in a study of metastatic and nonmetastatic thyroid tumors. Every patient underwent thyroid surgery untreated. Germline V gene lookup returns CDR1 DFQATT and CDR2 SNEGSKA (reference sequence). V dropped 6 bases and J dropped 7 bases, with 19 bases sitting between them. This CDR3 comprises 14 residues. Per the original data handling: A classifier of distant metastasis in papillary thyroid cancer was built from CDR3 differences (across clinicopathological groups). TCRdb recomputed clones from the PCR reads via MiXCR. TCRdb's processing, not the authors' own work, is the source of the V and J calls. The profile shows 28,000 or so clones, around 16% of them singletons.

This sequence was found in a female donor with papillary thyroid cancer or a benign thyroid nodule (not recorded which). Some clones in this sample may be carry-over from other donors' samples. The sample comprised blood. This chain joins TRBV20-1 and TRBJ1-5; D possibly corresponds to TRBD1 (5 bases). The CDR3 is CSARRPMEGQPQHF. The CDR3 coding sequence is TGCAGTGCCCGGCGACCTATGGAGGGGCAGCCCCAGCATTTT.